Below, 26 T cell receptor beta chains from the same sample are listed, as sequenced in a study of regulatory T cells in long-lasting Graves disease. In building TCR beta libraries, iRepertoire HTBI primers were used together with Arm-PCR of CDR3 regions. TCRdb itself ran the multiplex PCR reads through MiXCR, one entry per CDR3 protein. Among roughly 400,000 distinct CDR3 sequences listed, around a fifth were seen once. Time point: persistent/refractory GD, antithyroid drugs over 5 years with positive TRAb. Extracted RNA from PBMCs served as the source of the TCR library. The sample was peripheral blood mononuclear cells (PBMCs), taken when the disease was refractory, from a patient treated with antithyroid drugs. The origin of the receptors is a female donor with Graves disease.

This clonotype was detected only a few times. The chain combines TRBV6-1 with TRBJ2-7, with 10 nucleotides matching TRBD2. Trimming removed 6 bases from V and 2 bases from J; junction bases left unmatched: 4. Per the germline V gene, CDR1 is MNHNS and CDR2 is SASEGT. This CDR3 has 14 residues. CDR3 coding DNA: TGTGCCAGCAGCCAGCGGGAGGGCCCCTACGAGCAGTACTTC. This encodes CASSQREGPYEQYF.

This chain uses TRBV28 with TRBJ2-1; no definite D call. CDR1 and CDR2 (germline): MDHEN, SYDVKM. Trimming took off 2 bases at V and 7 bases at J, with 9 bases between the two ends. This CDR3 contains 13 residues. CDR3 nucleotide sequence: TGTGCCAGCAGTTTACGTGGTTGGAATGAGCAGTTCTTC. Translation gives CASSLRGWNEQFF.

This clonotype appeared many times. The chain employs TRBV12-3 or TRBV12-4 and TRBJ1-2; D is undetermined. This CDR3 region has 11 residues. The V end was cut by 5 bases, the J end by 9 bases, with 10 bases between. DNA for the CDR3: TGTGCCAGCAGTCAAGGTATGAGCTACACCTTC. Translating it yields CASSQGMSYTF.

The chain uses TRBV5-4 and TRBJ1-2, with D possibly TRBD1 on 6 matching bases. CDR1 and CDR2 (germline): SGHNT, YYREEE (reference sequence). V lost 0 bases to trimming and J lost 5 bases, with 11 bases between them. The CDR3 contains 14 residues. CDR3 DNA: TGTGCCAGCAGCTTGGAGGACAGCGCTTATGGCTACACCTTC. It is translated as CASSLEDSAYGYTF.

This clonotype was observed many times. This chain connects TRBV2 to TRBJ2-2, with 8 positions matching TRBD2. Germline-derived CDR1 and CDR2 are SNHLY and FYNNEI. The V gene end was trimmed by 7 bases and the J gene end by 6 bases; junction bases not matched to a gene: 13. This CDR3 has 16 amino acids. CDR3 in amino acids: CASKRTSTPTAGELFF. The CDR3 DNA is TGTGCCAGCAAGAGGACTAGCACCCCTACGGCCGGGGAGCTGTTTTTT.

The chain is built from TRBV18 and TRBJ1-1; no clear D. Between the trimmed V and J ends, which lost 5 bases and 3 bases, there was a span of 13 bases. CDR3 size: 14 residues. Germline values: CDR1 KGHSH, CDR2 LQKENI. CDR3 sequence (DNA): TGTGCCAGCTCAGGCACAAAGACTGACACTGAAGCTTTCTTT. Its translation is CASSGTKTDTEAFF.

V usage is TRBV20-1 and J usage is TRBJ2-7; D is unresolved. Germline V gene data show CDR1 as DFQATT and CDR2 as SNEGSKA (reference sequence). Trimming pared 6 bases from V and 5 bases from J, leaving 8 bases between. This CDR3 has 10 residues. The CDR3: CSARKDEQYF. CDR3 nucleotide sequence: TGCAGTGCCCGGAAGGACGAGCAGTACTTC.

There are many counts of this clonotype. The chain joins TRBV15 to TRBJ2-7; possibly TRBD1 for D (6 bases). The ends were cut back, 0 bases at V and 6 bases at J, with 12 bases in the middle. Germline V lookup: CDR1 LNHNV, CDR2 YYDKDF (reference sequence). CDR3 length equals 14 residues. The CDR3 DNA is TGTGCCACCAGCAGAGATCCAGGGGTCCGCGAGCAGTACTTC. Protein product: CATSRDPGVREQYF.

This clonotype was counted ten times or more. V usage is TRBV29-1 and J usage is TRBJ2-5; no clear D gene. The CDR3 consists of 13 residues. Germline V gene lookup returns CDR1 SQVTM and CDR2 ANQGSEA. Trimming pared 3 bases from V and 0 bases from J, leaving 8 bases between. CDR3 loop: CSVDREDQETQYF. The DNA for the CDR3 is TGCAGCGTTGATCGCGAAGACCAAGAGACCCAGTACTTC.

This clonotype was detected only a few times. V and J are TRBV27 and TRBJ2-1; a weak D match, TRBD1 (7 bases). CDR1 and CDR2 from the germline V gene are MNHEY and SMNVEV (reference sequence). With 11 bases removed from V and 8 bases from J, the gap between germline ends came to 22 bases. This CDR3 region has 14 residues. This CDR3 is CASKGQGGIDEQFF. The CDR3 nucleotides read TGTGCCTCCAAGGGGCAGGGGGGAATCGATGAGCAGTTCTTC.

This clonotype was detected many times. V and J are TRBV2 and TRBJ2-5; D may match TRBD1 or TRBD2 (5 bases each). This CDR3 is built from 16 residues. CDR1 and CDR2 from the germline V gene are SNHLY and FYNNEI. The germline V and J ends were trimmed by 2 bases and 3 bases, with 16 bases remaining between them. The CDR3 loop reads CASSELSSGTEETQYF. The DNA of the CDR3 is TGTGCCAGCAGTGAACTCTCCTCCGGGACCGAAGAGACCCAGTACTTC.

This clonotype was picked up many times. The chain combines TRBV28 with TRBJ2-2, with D perhaps matching TRBD2 (5 bases). There are 14 residues in the CDR3. V dropped 11 bases and J dropped 2 bases, with 15 bases sitting between them. Germline V gene data show CDR1 as MDHEN and CDR2 as SYDVKM. This chain's CDR3 is CAAGRGHNTGELFF. CDR3 nucleotide sequence: TGTGCCGCCGGTCGAGGGCACAACACCGGGGAGCTGTTTTTT.

This chain connects TRBV28 to TRBJ2-1; 11 nucleotides line up with TRBD2. The CDR3 covers 15 residues. The V gene end was trimmed by 4 bases and the J gene end by 4 bases; junction bases not matched to a gene: 3. Germline V CDR1 and CDR2: MDHEN, SYDVKM. In DNA, the CDR3 is TGTGCCAGCAGTTCACCTAGCGGGAGGTACAATGAGCAGTTCTTC. It encodes CASSSPSGRYNEQFF.

The J gene is TRBJ2-7, the V gene TRBV20-1; 9 nucleotides agree with TRBD1. CDR3 length: 15 residues. J lost 1 base, V lost 3 bases, and 7 bases had no gene match. From germline, CDR1 is DFQATT and CDR2 SNEGSKA (reference sequence). CDR3 in DNA: TGCAGTGCTAGCGGCCGGGACAGGGCGTCCTACGAGCAGTACTTC. It codes for CSASGRDRASYEQYF.

This clonotype was found many times. The rearrangement joins TRBV2 to TRBJ2-7, with 8 bases lining up with TRBD1. With V trimmed by 3 bases and J by 6 bases, 10 bases remained unmatched. Germline CDR1 SNHLY, CDR2 FYNNEI. This CDR3 is 15 amino acids long. CDR3: CASSDPDRAGSEQYF. In DNA, the CDR3 is TGTGCCAGCAGTGACCCGGACAGGGCTGGTAGCGAGCAGTACTTC.

This clonotype has ten or more counts. The chain uses TRBV28 and TRBJ1-2; the D gene is possibly TRBD1 (5 bases). CDR3 length: 14 residues. The V and J ends lost 5 bases and 0 bases respectively, with 10 bases between them. Germline V gives CDR1 MDHEN, CDR2 SYDVKM. Here the CDR3 reads CASSRDQTNYGYTF. CDR3 nucleotide sequence: TGTGCCAGCAGTAGGGACCAAACTAACTATGGCTACACCTTC.

This rearrangement joins TRBV11-3 to TRBJ1-5; D gene ambiguous. Germline lookup yields CDR1 SGHNT and CDR2 YENEEA. The CDR3 loop spans 16 amino acids. Trimming took off 4 bases at V and 0 bases at J, with 13 bases between the two ends. CDR3 region: CASSSPQTGSNQPQHF. CDR3 nucleotide sequence: TGTGCCAGCAGCTCCCCGCAGACGGGTAGCAATCAGCCCCAGCATTTT. The full variable domain, rest sourced from reference TRBV11-3 and TRBJ1-5, is EAGVVQSPRYKIIEKKQPVAFWCNPISGHNTLYWYLQNLGQGPELLIRYENEEAVDDSQLPKDRFSAERLKGVDSTLKIQPAELGDSAVYLCASSSPQTGSNQPQHFGDGTRLSIL.

There are many counts of this clonotype. The chain combines TRBV28 with TRBJ2-6, with D perhaps assigned TRBD1 or TRBD2 (5 bases each). Germline V CDR1 and CDR2: MDHEN, SYDVKM. The CDR3 has 18 residues. The V gene lost 5 bases and the J gene lost 0 bases, with 17 bases spanning the gap. The CDR3 loop reads CASSVPSGRSSGANVLTF. The CDR3 DNA reads as TGTGCCAGCAGTGTACCATCGGGACGGAGCTCTGGGGCCAACGTCCTGACTTTC.

This clonotype was seen many times. This rearrangement joins TRBV2 to TRBJ1-1; D ambiguous. V lost 0 bases, J lost 8 bases, and 13 bases lay in between. The length of the CDR3 is 14 residues. Germline V CDR1 and CDR2: SNHLY, FYNNEI. The CDR3 nucleotides are TGTGCCAGCAGTGAAGCGACGATGGGTGACGAAGCTTTCTTT. It codes for CASSEATMGDEAFF.

The rearrangement links TRBV9 to TRBJ2-5; D might be TRBD2 (5 bases). There are 18 residues in the CDR3. CDR1 is SGDLS and CDR2 is YYNGEE in the germline V gene. Deletions cut 4 bases from V and 0 bases from J, with 22 bases between. CDR3 DNA sequence: TGTGCCAGCAGCTCACCCTTTGGGCGTCTACTAGACCAAGAGACCCAGTACTTC. Protein sequence: CASSSPFGRLLDQETQYF.

V gene TRBV19 combines with J gene TRBJ1-2, with D unresolved. The germline V and J ends were trimmed by 7 bases and 8 bases, with 11 bases remaining between them. CDR3 length equals 11 residues. The germline V gene encodes CDR1 LNHDA and CDR2 SQIVND (reference sequence). This CDR3 reads CASIGVSGYTF. In DNA, the CDR3 is TGTGCCAGTATCGGGGTCAGCGGCTACACCTTC.

This clonotype appeared a few times. This may be a read error: a much more frequent sequence differs by one nucleotide. This chain links TRBV2 with TRBJ2-7; no firm D call. V lost 10 bases and J lost 5, with 12 bases in between. CDR3 length equals 11 residues. The germline gives CDR1 SNHLY, CDR2 FYNNEI. CDR3 DNA sequence: TGTGCCACCTCATCCCGGAACGAGCAGTACTTC. It is translated as CATSSRNEQYF.

The chain is built from TRBV7-2 and TRBJ2-7; D remains ambiguous. The CDR3 sequence is 14 residues long. V gave up 5 bases and J gave up 1 base, with 12 bases separating them. Germline assignment: CDR1 SGHTA and CDR2 FQGNSA. The CDR3 loop is CASSRLRRSYEQYF. CDR3 coding DNA: TGTGCCAGCAGCAGGCTAAGAAGGTCCTACGAGCAGTACTTC.

This clonotype has ten or more counts. The chain is built from TRBV3-1 and TRBJ2-7; no clear D gene. The CDR3 consists of 14 residues. Trimming removed 1 base from V and 1 base from J, with 8 bases in between. CDR1 is LGHDT and CDR2 is YNNKEL in the germline V gene (reference sequence). The DNA for the CDR3 is TGTGCCAGCAGCCAAGTGAAGGAGTCCTACGAGCAGTACTTC. Translating gives CASSQVKESYEQYF.

This clonotype was counted only a few times. Germline and junction disagree at one end, which may indicate a read error. The rearrangement joins TRBV6-5 to TRBJ2-2; D is uncertain. The CDR3 totals 14 residues. Germline lookup yields CDR1 MNHEY and CDR2 SVGAGI. CDR3 nucleotides: TGTGCCGGCAGTTACCTTTGGAACACCGGGGAGCTGTTTTTT. Translated, it gives CAGSYLWNTGELFF.

The chain uses TRBV29-1 and TRBJ2-7, with unresolved D. CDR3 length equals 14 residues. The germline V and J ends were trimmed by 8 bases and 2 bases, with 19 bases remaining between them. CDR1 is SQVTM and CDR2 is ANQGSEA in the germline V gene. CDR3: CSTSAGSLPYEQYF. The CDR3 DNA follows: TGCAGCACGTCCGCCGGGTCCTTACCCTACGAGCAGTACTTC.